Shown below are 7 T cell receptor beta chains from a single sample sequenced in a study of cytomegalovirus exposure and HLA in healthy donors. With 60 Vbeta and 13 Jbeta primers, the PCR was carried out. Here immunoSEQ multiplex PCR was the method, and the copy in TCRdb shows in-frame clones only, minus some. There are approximately 32,000 clones in the sample; 90% to 95% occur only once, and roughly 2.7% lies in the top ten. Source material: PBMCs. These receptors were obtained from a young woman in good health and CMV-seronegative.

The chain recombines TRBV2 with TRBJ1-2; D is uncertain. This CDR3 contains 14 residues. Germline CDR1 is SNHLY and CDR2 is FYNNEI. Trimming removed 8 bases at V and 0 bases at J, with 13 bases between. In nucleotides, the CDR3 is TGTGCCAGCCGGCCAGGCACCGCTAACTATGGCTACACCTTC. It specifies CASRPGTANYGYTF.

V usage is TRBV19 and J usage is TRBJ2-3, with no clear D. This CDR3 is built from 14 residues. V was cut by 4 bases and J by 0 bases, with 8 bases left in between. Per germline, CDR1 LNHDA and CDR2 SQIVND (reference sequence). The CDR3 loop reads CASSTYSSTDTQYF. DNA of the CDR3: TGTGCCAGTAGTACTTACTCTAGCACAGATACGCAGTATTTT.

This chain links TRBV5-8 with TRBJ2-5, with D possibly matching TRBD2 (5 bases). This CDR3 has 11 residues. V gave up 7 bases and J gave up 7 bases, with 11 bases separating them. Germline CDR1 is SGHTS and CDR2 is YDEGEE. This CDR3 is CASWRTATQYF. The CDR3 DNA follows: TGTGCCAGCTGGAGGACGGCGACCCAGTACTTC.

On this clone itself: Within the sample, other DNA sequences also encode this same CDR3. The J gene is TRBJ1-2, the V gene TRBV2; 9 positions agree with TRBD1. Trimming at V came to 6 bases and at J to 2 bases, leaving 4 bases not matched to a gene. The germline V gene has CDR1 SNHLY and CDR2 FYNNEI. The CDR3 has 14 residues. CDR3 DNA: TGTGCCAGCAGAGCGGGACAGGGAAACTATGGCTACACCTTC. Protein product: CASRAGQGNYGYTF.

The chain combines TRBV4-2 with TRBJ1-4; D uncertain. V shed 4 bases and J shed 0 bases, with 6 bases lying between them. CDR1 LGHNA and CDR2 YNFKEQ come from the germline V gene. The CDR3 is 14 amino acids. The CDR3: CASSPQSTNEKLFF. In DNA form, the CDR3 reads TGTGCCAGCAGCCCTCAGTCAACTAATGAAAAACTGTTTTTT.

This clone occurred a few times. The gene calls are TRBV6-5 and TRBJ2-1, with D tentatively TRBD2 (6 bases). CDR3 length: 16 amino acids. The germline gives CDR1 MNHEY, CDR2 SVGAGI. The ends were cut back, 2 bases at V and 9 bases at J, with 20 bases in the middle. DNA for the CDR3: TGTGCCAGCAGTTACACTAGCCGGAGGGGTACGGTTGAGCAGTTCTTC. This codes for CASSYTSRRGTVEQFF.

V usage is TRBV28 and J usage is TRBJ1-4, with D possibly being TRBD1 (5 bases). The CDR3 has 15 amino acids. Looked up from germline, CDR1 is MDHEN and CDR2 is SYDVKM. Deletions cut 3 bases from V and 0 bases from J, with 8 bases between. CDR3 coding DNA: TGTGCCAGCAGTTTTGGCAGGGCAACTAATGAAAAACTGTTTTTT. It translates to CASSFGRATNEKLFF.